This entry lists 32 T cell receptor beta chains sequenced from one sample in a study of CD8 T cells in Susac syndrome. The authors reverse transcribed roughly 0.5 to 1 ug RNA with random hexamers. TCRdb analysed the immunoSEQ multiplex PCR reads with MiXCR anew, one entry per CDR3 protein. In the table there are roughly 200,000 distinct CDR3 sequences, 90% to 95% of which are singletons. The sample consisted of CD4+ T cells from PBMCs. These receptors originate from a human donor with Susac syndrome.

The chain is built from TRBV28 and TRBJ2-7, with D uncertain. Looked up from germline, CDR1 is MDHEN and CDR2 is SYDVKM. V was shortened by 9 bases and J by 2 bases, with 14 bases between the two germline ends. This CDR3 comprises 13 residues. CDR3 amino acids: CASHRALTYEQYF. CDR3 in DNA: TGTGCCAGTCATAGGGCCCTGACCTACGAGCAGTACTTC.

The gene calls are TRBV20-1 and TRBJ2-1; 14 bases align to TRBD2. The ends lost 4 bases at V and 3 bases at J; junction bases unmatched: 14. CDR1 is DFQATT and CDR2 is SNEGSKA in the germline V gene (reference sequence). This CDR3 is built from 19 residues. The CDR3 is CSAKPGLAGVGTFYNEQFF. In nucleotides, the CDR3 is TGCAGTGCTAAACCGGGACTAGCGGGAGTGGGGACCTTCTACAATGAGCAGTTCTTC.

The chain links TRBV5-1 to TRBJ2-3, with TRBD2 matching 7 bases. CDR3 length: 17 residues. CDR1 SGHRS and CDR2 YFSETQ come from the germline V gene. The V gene end was trimmed by 4 bases and the J gene end by 4 bases; junction bases not matched to a gene: 15. The CDR3, as DNA: TGCGCCAGCAGCCCCCGTGGGGCGGGAGATGGTTCAGATACGCAGTATTTT. Residues: CASSPRGAGDGSDTQYF. Filled out from reference TRBV5-1 and TRBJ2-3, the complete variable domain reads KAGVTQTPRYLIKTRGQQVTLSCSPISGHRSVSWYQQTPGQGLQFLFEYFSETQRNKGNFPGRFSGRQFSNSRSEMNVSTLELGDSALYLCASSPRGAGDGSDTQYFGPGTRLTVL.

The chain is built from TRBV27 and TRBJ2-5, with D maybe TRBD1 (6 bases). The CDR3 is made up of 13 amino acids. The V gene lost 3 bases and the J gene lost 7 bases, with 12 bases spanning the gap. Germline V gene data show CDR1 as MNHEY and CDR2 as SMNVEV (reference sequence). CDR3 amino acids: CASSFVQQGTQYF. In DNA form, the CDR3 reads TGTGCCAGCAGTTTTGTTCAACAGGGGACCCAGTACTTC.

The chain uses TRBV7-9 and TRBJ2-5; TRBD1 or TRBD2 may be the D gene (6 bases each). Germline V CDR1 and CDR2: SEHNR, FQNEAQ (reference sequence). The CDR3 extends over 13 amino acids. Deletions cut 6 bases from V and 2 bases from J, with 10 bases between. CDR3 protein: CASSTGAQETQYF. In DNA, the CDR3 is TGTGCCAGCAGTACGGGGGCTCAAGAGACCCAGTACTTC.

The chain recombines TRBV6-5 with TRBJ2-1; the match to TRBD2 covers 7 bases. CDR3 size: 16 residues. V shed 2 bases and J 0 bases; nucleotides not matched to a gene: 4. CDR1 MNHEY and CDR2 SVGAGI come from the germline V gene. The CDR3 sequence: CASSYVGGSSYNEQFF. Here the CDR3 DNA reads TGTGCCAGCAGTTACGTCGGCGGGAGCTCCTACAATGAGCAGTTCTTC.

The V gene is TRBV20-1, the J gene TRBJ2-5; the match to TRBD2 covers 10 bases. Germline-derived CDR1 and CDR2 are DFQATT and SNEGSKA (reference sequence). This CDR3 has 13 residues. J was trimmed by 4 bases and V by 1 base; bases with no gene match: 0. The CDR3 region is CSARGLAGETQYF. In DNA form, the CDR3 reads TGCAGTGCTAGAGGACTAGCGGGAGAGACCCAGTACTTC.

The rearrangement uses TRBV20-1 and TRBJ1-2, with D unclear. Deletions cut 6 bases from V and 4 bases from J, with 15 bases between. Germline-derived CDR1 and CDR2 are DFQATT and SNEGSKA (reference sequence). There are 13 residues in the CDR3. The CDR3 sequence: CSAPEREGYGYTF. CDR3 bases: TGCAGTGCCCCCGAACGGGAGGGCTATGGCTACACCTTC.

The rearrangement joins TRBV9 to TRBJ2-7; D possibly corresponds to TRBD1 (6 bases). The germline V gene encodes CDR1 SGDLS and CDR2 YYNGEE. The CDR3 extends over 14 amino acids. With 1 base removed from V and 3 bases from J, the gap between germline ends came to 11 bases. The CDR3 sequence is CASSVYRDSYEQYF. The CDR3 nucleotides read TGTGCCAGCAGCGTATACAGGGATAGCTACGAGCAGTACTTC.

The chain employs TRBV2 and TRBJ2-3, with a weak D call TRBD2 (6 bases). V was shortened by 4 bases and J by 0 bases, with 11 bases between the two germline ends. The CDR3 consists of 15 residues. Germline V CDR1 and CDR2: SNHLY, FYNNEI. CDR3 sequence reads: CASSGRDTSTDTQYF. CDR3 bases: TGTGCCAGCAGTGGGCGGGATACTAGCACAGATACGCAGTATTTT.

The V call is TRBV6-1, the J call TRBJ1-1, with 9 bases lining up with TRBD1. Germline loops: CDR1 MNHNS, CDR2 SASEGT. Germline trimming cut 4 bases from V and 6 bases from J; bases unmatched to any gene: 6. This CDR3 is built from 14 residues. In DNA, the CDR3 is TGTGCCAGCAGTGCGCGGACAGGGGACGCTGAAGCTTTCTTT. This translates into CASSARTGDAEAFF.

This clonotype was found once. The chain joins TRBV7-9 to TRBJ2-7, with D possibly TRBD2 on 5 matching bases. Deletions cut 5 bases from V and 5 bases from J, with 25 bases between. In germline, CDR1 is SEHNR, CDR2 FQNEAQ (reference sequence). The CDR3 length is 17 residues. The CDR3: CASSLKGGGGSSDEQYF. The DNA for the CDR3 is TGTGCCAGCAGCCTCAAGGGTGGAGGCGGCAGCAGTGACGAGCAGTACTTC.

The V gene is TRBV2, the J gene TRBJ2-5; D is unresolved. This CDR3 has 13 residues. Trimming took off 11 bases at V and 2 bases at J, with 15 bases between the two ends. CDR1 SNHLY and CDR2 FYNNEI come from the germline V gene. CDR3 in DNA: TGTGCCTGCCGGCCTGACATACAAGAGACCCAGTACTTC. Translation gives CACRPDIQETQYF.

V usage is TRBV30 and J usage is TRBJ2-7; 8 bases agree with TRBD2. The germline V gene encodes CDR1 GTSNPN and CDR2 SVGIG (reference sequence). This CDR3 region has 14 residues. The ends lost 0 bases at V and 6 bases at J; junction bases unmatched: 7. This CDR3 reads CAWSVRRGVAEQYF. The CDR3 nucleotides are TGTGCCTGGAGTGTAAGGCGGGGGGTCGCCGAGCAGTACTTC. The variable domain in full, completed from reference TRBV30 and TRBJ2-7, reads SQTIHQWPATLVQPVGSPLSLECTVEGTSNPNLYWYRQAAGRGLQLLFYSVGIGQISSEVPQNLSASRPQDRQFILSSKKLLLSDSGFYLCAWSVRRGVAEQYFGPGTRLTVT.

This chain joins TRBV4-1 and TRBJ2-1; 8 bases fit TRBD2. With V trimmed by 3 bases and J by 4 bases, 8 bases remained unmatched. This CDR3 is 16 amino acids long. Germline V gives CDR1 MGHRA, CDR2 YSYEKL. This chain's CDR3 is CASSHGRLAPYNEQFF. CDR3 bases: TGCGCCAGCAGCCATGGGAGACTAGCGCCTTACAATGAGCAGTTCTTC.

This clonotype has only a few counts. This sequence joins TRBV5-1 and TRBJ2-1; the D gene is possibly TRBD2 (5 bases). The CDR3 consists of 16 residues. V was trimmed by 0 bases and J by 6 bases, leaving 16 bases between them. Germline CDR1 SGHRS, CDR2 YFSETQ. The CDR3 is CASSLGVVSGPNEQFF. The DNA of the CDR3 is TGCGCCAGCAGCTTGGGGGTGGTCAGCGGACCCAATGAGCAGTTCTTC.

This chain joins TRBV23-1 and TRBJ1-5; 7 nucleotides match TRBD1. TRBV23-1 is placed among ORFs of uncertain function. CDR3 length equals 15 residues. Unmatched junction bases numbered 7, after V lost 2 bases and J lost 6 bases. The CDR3 DNA is TGCGCCAGCAGTCAAGGGACAGTCTGTCGTCAGCCCCAGCATTTT. It encodes CASSQGTVCRQPQHF.

The genes are TRBV27 and TRBJ1-1; 11 bases align to TRBD1. The V and J ends lost 6 bases and 4 bases, in that order; junction bases with no gene match: 10. Germline assignment: CDR1 MNHEY and CDR2 SMNVEV (reference sequence). This CDR3 has 16 residues. The CDR3 protein is CASRRTGGARGTEAFF. The CDR3 bases are TGTGCCAGCAGAAGGACAGGGGGCGCTAGGGGCACTGAAGCTTTCTTT.

This chain uses TRBV7-8 with TRBJ2-7; D gene uncertain. Germline V CDR1 and CDR2: SGHVS, FQNEAQ. The CDR3 covers 14 residues. Trimming took 6 bases from V and 1 from J, leaving 13 bases between them. CDR3 in amino acids: CASSLDAGSYEQYF. The DNA for the CDR3 is TGTGCCAGCAGTCTCGACGCCGGATCCTACGAGCAGTACTTC.

V usage is TRBV13 and J usage is TRBJ1-2; 9 bases align to TRBD1. The CDR3 runs 17 residues. V was clipped by 4 bases and J by 7 bases; unmatched bases: 16. Germline CDR1 PRHDT, CDR2 FYEKMQ (reference sequence). The CDR3 is CASSYNRLGQGVGGYTF. DNA of the CDR3: TGTGCCAGCAGCTACAACCGGTTGGGACAGGGAGTAGGTGGCTACACCTTC. Using reference TRBV13 and TRBJ1-2 for the parts outside the CDR3, the full variable domain is AAGVIQSPRHLIKEKRETATLKCYPIPRHDTVYWYQQGPGQDPQFLISFYEKMQSDKGSIPDRFSAQQFSDYHSELNMSSLELGDSALYFCASSYNRLGQGVGGYTFGSGTRLTVV.

The J gene is TRBJ1-2, the V gene TRBV4-1; D gene uncertain. V was cut by 2 bases and J by 8 bases, with 15 bases left in between. This CDR3 spans 14 amino acids. Germline V gene data show CDR1 as MGHRA and CDR2 as YSYEKL. The CDR3 DNA is TGCGCCAGCAGCCAAAAGACTGAGGTCCGCGGCTACACCTTC. Encoded protein: CASSQKTEVRGYTF.

This chain joins TRBV7-2 and TRBJ1-3; D is uncertain. Germline CDR1 is SGHTA and CDR2 is FQGNSA. Trimming pared 5 bases from V and 2 bases from J, leaving 16 bases between. The CDR3 spans 16 residues. This CDR3 reads CASSPVQQSAGNTIYF. Written as DNA, the CDR3 is TGTGCCAGCAGCCCAGTCCAACAGTCAGCTGGAAACACCATATATTTT.

CDR3 DNA sequence: TGCAGTGCTAGAGACAGGAGCTACGAGCAGTACTTC. This translates into CSARDRSYEQYF. The chain employs TRBV20-1 and TRBJ2-7; D is ambiguous. V was clipped by 0 bases and J by 3 bases, with 6 bases between them. This CDR3 contains 12 residues. The germline V gene encodes CDR1 DFQATT and CDR2 SNEGSKA (reference sequence).

V usage is TRBV2 and J usage is TRBJ1-1, with unresolved D. The V gene lost 8 bases and the J gene lost 4 bases, with 14 bases spanning the gap. The CDR3 is 13 residues long. The V gene's germline CDR1 is SNHLY and CDR2 FYNNEI. The CDR3 coding sequence is TGTGCCAGCTTTAGCGGAGAGGTCACTGAAGCTTTCTTT. Its protein is CASFSGEVTEAFF.

The chain links TRBV18 to TRBJ1-5; 7 bases fit TRBD1. This CDR3 spans 18 amino acids. Germline assignment: CDR1 KGHSH and CDR2 LQKENI. V lost 3 bases and J lost 2; bases outside the gene matches: 13. The CDR3 is CASSPTSPRQGGNQPQHF. The CDR3 DNA reads TGTGCCAGCTCACCTACCTCTCCCAGACAGGGAGGCAATCAGCCCCAGCATTTT.

The V gene is TRBV18, the J gene TRBJ1-5, with a tentative D call TRBD1 (5 bases). CDR3 length: 14 amino acids. Trimming took off 3 bases at V and 2 bases at J, with 8 bases between the two ends. The germline V gene encodes CDR1 KGHSH and CDR2 LQKENI. CDR3 region: CASSPRDGNQPQHF. DNA of the CDR3: TGTGCCAGCTCACCCCGGGACGGCAATCAGCCCCAGCATTTT.

This clonotype was counted once. The chain is built from TRBV20-1 and TRBJ1-1; D might be TRBD1 (5 bases). The V and J ends lost 1 base and 1 base respectively, with 10 bases between them. The germline V gene encodes CDR1 DFQATT and CDR2 SNEGSKA (reference sequence). The CDR3 runs 14 residues. The CDR3 DNA sequence: TGCAGTGCTAGAGGGGCAGGGCCGAACACTGAAGCTTTCTTT. This gives the protein CSARGAGPNTEAFF.

The chain combines TRBV20-1 with TRBJ1-2, with 9 bases identical to TRBD1. The germline V gene has CDR1 DFQATT and CDR2 SNEGSKA (reference sequence). This CDR3 contains 13 residues. Trimming at V came to 6 bases and at J to 6 bases, leaving 8 bases not matched to a gene. CDR3 residues: CSAPGQGWDGYTF. The CDR3 nucleotides are TGCAGTGCCCCGGGACAGGGCTGGGATGGCTACACCTTC.

The chain combines TRBV7-3 with TRBJ2-1; 11 nucleotides agree with TRBD2. This CDR3 has 20 residues. Trimming at V came to 5 bases and at J to 5 bases, leaving 20 bases not matched to a gene. The germline V gene has CDR1 SGHTA and CDR2 FQGTGA. CDR3 amino acids: CASSPQASSVGTSGNNEQFF. CDR3 nucleotides: TGTGCCAGCAGCCCACAAGCGTCTAGTGTGGGGACTAGCGGAAACAATGAGCAGTTCTTC.

The V gene is TRBV5-1, the J gene TRBJ2-3; tentative D call: TRBD2 (6 bases). CDR1 and CDR2 (germline): SGHRS, YFSETQ. V was shortened by 4 bases and J by 2 bases, with 14 bases between the two germline ends. The CDR3 runs 15 residues. CDR3 sequence (DNA): TGCGCCAGCAGCCACGGGACTCCTTTCACAGATACGCAGTATTTT. It yields the protein CASSHGTPFTDTQYF.

DNA for the CDR3: TGTGCCACGGGGGAGGGGCTGAACACTGAAGCTTTCTTT. Amino acids: CATGEGLNTEAFF. V usage is TRBV19 and J usage is TRBJ1-1, with D possibly TRBD1 on 5 matching bases. The germline CDR1 and CDR2 sequences are LNHDA and SQIVND (reference sequence). The ends were cut back, 10 bases at V and 0 bases at J, with 12 bases in the middle. This CDR3 region has 13 residues.

J is TRBJ2-7 and V is TRBV10-3; perhaps TRBD1 as D (5 bases). The V gene lost 4 bases and the J gene lost 3 bases, with 13 bases spanning the gap. The CDR3 length is 14 residues. Germline CDR1 and CDR2: ENHRY and SYGVKD. In DNA, the CDR3 is TGTGCCATCAGTGCAGGTCAGGGAATCTACGAGCAGTACTTC. This gives the protein CAISAGQGIYEQYF.